Reported below is one T cell receptor (beta chain). Its antigen target is currently unknown. Nothing much larger sits one base from this clone, and base qualities are not available. The source of the sample is a study of response to subunit inactivated influenza vaccine listed by TCRdb under 2018. Looking at the study overall: The study used deep quantitative T cell receptor repertoire profiling to track responses to a trivalent subunit inactivated influenza vaccine.

CDR1 SGHRS and CDR2 YFSETQ were looked up in the germline V gene. V gives up 2 bases and J gives up 6 bases, and the segment between their germline ends measures 11 bases. The CDR3 spans 14 residues, from the cysteine through the phenylalanine. Only the CDR3 portion is preserved as DNA: 42 bases, with reading frame beginning at the first base. Library construction relied on RT-PCR. TCRdb lists the instrument as Illumina HiSeq 2500. TCRdb's own reprocessing of the public reads used fastp at Q25 and MiXCR and kept productive beta chains. One record per CDR3 amino acid sequence lists the most common genes and DNA. This sample is represented by roughly 180,000 distinct CDR3 sequences; 9.2% of them were singletons. About 11% of the sample rests with the top ten. The research as a whole found: The authors suggested that each seasonal influenza vaccination may recruit only a limited number of new T cells.

Specimen: non-naive T cells sorted from PBMCs, collected on the day of vaccination. The sample's cell subset or site label, decoded: memory T cell fraction. This TCR came from a man aged 50 to 59 who received an inactivated influenza vaccine. Donor details come from another sample of the same person, matched by shared clones. The chain employs TRBV5-1 and TRBJ2-2, with a tentative D gene TRBD2 over 5 matching bases. The nucleotides are TGCGCCAGCAGCTTCGGGGTCGGGGCCGGGGAGCTGTTTTTT. Translation gives CASSFGVGAGELFF.